The 7 T cell receptor beta chains below come from one sample, sequenced in a study of blood T cell repertoires in COVID-19. The protocol was immunoSEQ multiplex PCR, while the TCRdb copy is restricted to in-frame clones and leaves out a portion. Of about 60,000 clones in the sample, roughly 83% were seen once. Sequencing was done on a sample of peripheral blood. The receptors come from a man aged 25-45 years with COVID-19, enrolled during active disease.

The CDR3 region has the DNA TGTGCCAGCAGCCCAACAGGGTCAGGGGCCCAGTACTTC. Translation gives CASSPTGSGAQYF. V gene TRBV7-3 combines with J gene TRBJ2-5, with D perhaps matching TRBD1 (6 bases). Germline V gene data show CDR1 as SGHTA and CDR2 as FQGTGA. This CDR3 is 13 amino acids long. Trimming removed 5 bases from V and 9 bases from J, with 16 bases in between.

This clone was recorded once. The CDR3 region has the DNA TGTGCCAGCAGTGATCAGGGTAGATCAAATGGCTACACCTTC. Residues: CASSDQGRSNGYTF. This chain links TRBV6-1 with TRBJ1-2; possible D gene TRBD1, 5 bases. Trimming removed 3 bases at V and 6 bases at J, with 14 bases between. Germline V CDR1 and CDR2: MNHNS, SASEGT. The CDR3 has 14 residues.

CDR3 in DNA: TGCGCCAGCAGCTCTTTGACTAGCGAATACGAGCAGTACTTC. Amino acid sequence: CASSSLTSEYEQYF. The chain combines TRBV5-1 with TRBJ2-7, with 8 positions matching TRBD2. Germline V lookup: CDR1 SGHRS, CDR2 YFSETQ. CDR3 size: 14 residues. With V trimmed by 3 bases and J by 4 bases, 6 bases remained unmatched.

J is TRBJ1-2 and V is TRBV30; 7 positions agree with TRBD1. Germline loops: CDR1 GTSNPN, CDR2 SVGIG (reference sequence). J gave up 3 bases and V 2 bases, and 18 bases lay outside the gene matches. The CDR3 length is 18 residues. The CDR3 reads CAWSPPTAWDSVDYGYTF. The CDR3 bases are TGTGCCTGGAGTCCACCCACCGCCTGGGACAGTGTTGACTATGGCTACACCTTC.

The chain combines TRBV19 with TRBJ1-4; D unresolved. This CDR3 is built from 15 residues. From germline, CDR1 is LNHDA and CDR2 SQIVND (reference sequence). V was clipped by 5 bases and J by 2 bases, with 12 bases between them. The CDR3 is CASSFRPGTNEKLFF. CDR3 nucleotides: TGTGCCAGTAGTTTTCGACCCGGGACTAATGAAAAACTGTTTTTT.

Ten or more counts support this clone. This chain connects TRBV11-2 to TRBJ1-6; tentatively, D is TRBD1 (5 bases). Germline V CDR1 and CDR2: SGHAT, FQNNGV. V lost 6 bases to trimming and J lost 7 bases, with 19 bases between them. The CDR3 loop spans 16 amino acids. The CDR3 DNA reads TGTGCCAGCAGACCCTACCGGGACTTAGGGAATTCACCCCTCCACTTT. Translated: CASRPYRDLGNSPLHF. Drawing the rest from reference TRBV11-2 and TRBJ1-6, the complete variable domain is EAGVAQSPRYKIIEKRQSVAFWCNPISGHATLYWYQQILGQGPKLLIQFQNNGVVDDSQLPKDRFSAERLKGVDSTLKIQPAKLEDSAVYLCASRPYRDLGNSPLHFGNGTRLTVT.

This clone appeared a few times. This chain joins TRBV5-4 and TRBJ2-3; no reliable D call. The CDR3 loop spans 13 amino acids. CDR1 and CDR2 (germline): SGHNT, YYREEE (reference sequence). V dropped 6 bases and J dropped 0 bases, with 8 bases sitting between them. CDR3 sequence: CASTTASTDTQYF. The CDR3 DNA sequence: TGTGCCAGCACAACAGCTAGCACAGATACGCAGTATTTT.